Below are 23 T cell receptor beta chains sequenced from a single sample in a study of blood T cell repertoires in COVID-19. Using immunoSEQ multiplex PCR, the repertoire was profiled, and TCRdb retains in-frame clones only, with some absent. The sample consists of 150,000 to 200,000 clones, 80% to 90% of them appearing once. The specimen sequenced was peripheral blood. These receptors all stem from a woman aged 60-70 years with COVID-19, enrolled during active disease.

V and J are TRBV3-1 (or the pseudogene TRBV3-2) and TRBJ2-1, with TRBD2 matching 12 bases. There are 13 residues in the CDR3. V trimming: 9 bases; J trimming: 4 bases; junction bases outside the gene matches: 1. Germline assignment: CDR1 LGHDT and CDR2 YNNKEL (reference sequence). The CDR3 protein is CASLAGGYNEQFF. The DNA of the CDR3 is TGTGCCAGTCTAGCGGGAGGGTACAATGAGCAGTTCTTC.

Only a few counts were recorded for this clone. The CDR3 region has the DNA TGTGCCAGCAGTAGGGGACAGGGGTCCTTCTACGAGCAGTACTTC. Translation gives CASSRGQGSFYEQYF. This chain links TRBV27 with TRBJ2-7, with 10 bases matching TRBD1. The J segment lost 3 bases and the V segment lost 5 bases, leaving 7 bases of the junction unmatched. Germline CDR1 MNHEY, CDR2 SMNVEV (reference sequence). The CDR3 runs to 15 residues.

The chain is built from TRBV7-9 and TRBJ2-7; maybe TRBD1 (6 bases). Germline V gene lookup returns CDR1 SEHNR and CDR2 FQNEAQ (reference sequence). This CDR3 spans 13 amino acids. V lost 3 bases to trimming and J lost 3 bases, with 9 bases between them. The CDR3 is CASSFTGSYEQYF. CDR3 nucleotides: TGTGCCAGCAGCTTCACAGGGAGCTACGAGCAGTACTTC.

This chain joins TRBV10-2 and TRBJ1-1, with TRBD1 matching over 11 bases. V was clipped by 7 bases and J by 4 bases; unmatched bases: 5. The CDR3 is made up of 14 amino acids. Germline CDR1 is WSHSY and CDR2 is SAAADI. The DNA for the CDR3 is TGCGCCAGCACTGGGACAGGGGGGAGCACTGAAGCTTTCTTT. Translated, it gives CASTGTGGSTEAFF.

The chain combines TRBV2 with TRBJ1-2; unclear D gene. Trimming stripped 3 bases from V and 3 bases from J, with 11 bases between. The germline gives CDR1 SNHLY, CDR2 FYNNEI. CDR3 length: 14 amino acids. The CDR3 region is CASSESGFHYGYTF. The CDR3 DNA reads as TGTGCCAGCAGTGAGTCGGGGTTCCACTATGGCTACACCTTC.

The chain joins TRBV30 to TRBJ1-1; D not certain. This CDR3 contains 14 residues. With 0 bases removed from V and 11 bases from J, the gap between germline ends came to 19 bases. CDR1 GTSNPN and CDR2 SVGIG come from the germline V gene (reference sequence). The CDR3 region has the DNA TGTGCCTGGAGTGTTACTTCGGAGTTTTCTCTGGCTTTCTTT. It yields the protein CAWSVTSEFSLAFF.

CDR3 loop: CASSGDRDPYNEQFF. CDR3 DNA sequence: TGCGCCAGCAGTGGCGACAGGGACCCCTACAATGAGCAGTTCTTC. The V call is TRBV10-1, the J call TRBJ2-1, with TRBD1 matching over 7 bases. Looked up from germline, CDR1 is WNHNN and CDR2 is SYGVQD (reference sequence). The CDR3 extends over 15 amino acids. J was trimmed by 2 bases and V by 4 bases; bases with no gene match: 5.

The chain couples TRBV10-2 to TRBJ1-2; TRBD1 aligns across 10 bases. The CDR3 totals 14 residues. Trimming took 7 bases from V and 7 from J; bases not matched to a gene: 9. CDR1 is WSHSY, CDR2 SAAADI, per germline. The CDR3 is CASKLRQGAGGYTF. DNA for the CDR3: TGCGCCAGCAAATTAAGACAGGGGGCGGGTGGCTACACCTTC.

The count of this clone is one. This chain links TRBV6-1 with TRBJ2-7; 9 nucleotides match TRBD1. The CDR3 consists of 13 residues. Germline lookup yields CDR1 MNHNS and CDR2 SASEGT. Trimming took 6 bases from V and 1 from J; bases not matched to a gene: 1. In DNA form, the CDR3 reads TGTGCCAGCAGACAGGGGGCTTCCTACGAGCAGTACTTC. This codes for CASRQGASYEQYF.

The CDR3 DNA reads TGTGCTAGTGGCCTTCTAGCGGGAGGATCTACGCAGTATTTT. Translating gives CASGLLAGGSTQYF. This chain links TRBV12-5 with TRBJ2-3; TRBD2 agrees at 11 bases. The CDR3 spans 14 residues. With 6 bases clipped from V and 8 bases from J, the junction kept 7 bases outside the gene matches. Germline V gene lookup returns CDR1 LGHNT and CDR2 FRNRAP. The variable domain in full, completed from reference TRBV12-5 and TRBJ2-3, reads DARVTQTPRHKVTEMGQEVTMRCQPILGHNTVFWYRQTMMQGLELLAYFRNRAPLDDSGMPKDRFSAEMPDATLATLKIQPSEPRDSAVYFCASGLLAGGSTQYFGPGTRLTVL.

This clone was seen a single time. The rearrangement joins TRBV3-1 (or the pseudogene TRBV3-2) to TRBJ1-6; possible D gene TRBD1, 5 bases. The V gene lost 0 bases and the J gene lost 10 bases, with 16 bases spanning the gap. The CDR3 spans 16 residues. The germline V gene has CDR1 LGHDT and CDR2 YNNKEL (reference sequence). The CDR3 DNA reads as TGTGCCAGCAGCCAAGATATACAGGCCCGCACGTCACCCCTCCACTTT. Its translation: CASSQDIQARTSPLHF.

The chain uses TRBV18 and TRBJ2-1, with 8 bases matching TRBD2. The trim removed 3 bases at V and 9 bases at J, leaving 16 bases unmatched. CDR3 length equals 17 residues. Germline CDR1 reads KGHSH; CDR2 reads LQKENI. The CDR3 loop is CASSPPGREDPRGEQFF. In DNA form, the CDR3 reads TGTGCCAGCTCACCCCCCGGGCGGGAGGATCCACGGGGTGAGCAGTTCTTC.

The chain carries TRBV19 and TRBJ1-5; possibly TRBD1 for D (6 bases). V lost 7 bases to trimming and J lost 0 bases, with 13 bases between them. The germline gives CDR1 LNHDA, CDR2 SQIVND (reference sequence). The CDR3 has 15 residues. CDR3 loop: CASNHRTVSNQPQHF. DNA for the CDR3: TGTGCCAGTAACCACAGGACAGTTAGCAATCAGCCCCAGCATTTT.

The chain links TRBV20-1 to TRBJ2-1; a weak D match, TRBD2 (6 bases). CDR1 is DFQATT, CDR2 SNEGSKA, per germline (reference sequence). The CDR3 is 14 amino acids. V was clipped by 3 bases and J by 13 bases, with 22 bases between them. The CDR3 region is CSASIVASASSQFF. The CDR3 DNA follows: TGCAGTGCTAGTATCGTGGCTAGCGCTTCGTCTCAGTTCTTC.

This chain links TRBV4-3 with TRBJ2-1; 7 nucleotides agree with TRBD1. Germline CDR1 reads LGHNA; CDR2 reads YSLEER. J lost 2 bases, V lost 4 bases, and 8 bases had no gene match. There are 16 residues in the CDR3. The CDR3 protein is CASSRIRGSTYNEQFF. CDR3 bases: TGCGCCAGCAGCCGGATCAGGGGGTCGACCTACAATGAGCAGTTCTTC.

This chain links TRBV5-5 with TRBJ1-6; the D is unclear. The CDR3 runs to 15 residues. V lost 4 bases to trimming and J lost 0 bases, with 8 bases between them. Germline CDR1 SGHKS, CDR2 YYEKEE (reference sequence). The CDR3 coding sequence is TGTGCCAGCAGCCCGACTAGCTCCTATAATTCACCCCTCCACTTT. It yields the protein CASSPTSSYNSPLHF. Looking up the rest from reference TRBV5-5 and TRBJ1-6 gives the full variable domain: DAGVTQSPTHLIKTRGQQVTLRCSPISGHKSVSWYQQVLGQGPQFIFQYYEKEERGRGNFPDRFSARQFPNYSSELNVNALLLGDSALYLCASSPTSSYNSPLHFGNGTRLTVT.

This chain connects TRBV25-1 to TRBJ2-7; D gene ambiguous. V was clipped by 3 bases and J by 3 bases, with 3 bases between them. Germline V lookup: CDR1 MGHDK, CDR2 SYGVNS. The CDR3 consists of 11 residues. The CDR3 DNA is TGTGCCAGCAGTGACCGCTACGAGCAGTACTTC. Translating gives CASSDRYEQYF.

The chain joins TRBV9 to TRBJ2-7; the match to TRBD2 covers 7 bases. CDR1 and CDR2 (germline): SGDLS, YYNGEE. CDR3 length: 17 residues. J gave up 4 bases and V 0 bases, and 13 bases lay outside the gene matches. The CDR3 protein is CASSVDSREGIRYEQYF. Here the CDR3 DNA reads TGTGCCAGCAGCGTAGATAGTAGGGAGGGAATCAGGTACGAGCAGTACTTC. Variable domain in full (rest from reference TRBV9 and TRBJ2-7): DSGVTQTPKHLITATGQRVTLRCSPRSGDLSVYWYQQSLDQGLQFLIQYYNGEERAKGNILERFSAQQFPDLHSELNLSSLELGDSALYFCASSVDSREGIRYEQYFGPGTRLTVT.

The DNA of the CDR3 is TGTGCCAGTAGTATCGACAGTCTGAACACTGAAGCTTTCTTT. Translating it yields CASSIDSLNTEAFF. This chain joins TRBV19 and TRBJ1-1, with D perhaps matching TRBD1 (5 bases). This CDR3 comprises 14 residues. CDR1 and CDR2 (germline): LNHDA, SQIVND (reference sequence). V was cut by 3 bases and J by 0 bases, with 8 bases left in between. The whole variable domain, remainder taken from reference TRBV19 and TRBJ1-1, is DGGITQSPKYLFRKEGQNVTLSCEQNLNHDAMYWYRQDPGQGLRLIYYSQIVNDFQKGDIAEGYSVSREKKESFPLTVTSAQKNPTAFYLCASSIDSLNTEAFFGQGTRLTVV.

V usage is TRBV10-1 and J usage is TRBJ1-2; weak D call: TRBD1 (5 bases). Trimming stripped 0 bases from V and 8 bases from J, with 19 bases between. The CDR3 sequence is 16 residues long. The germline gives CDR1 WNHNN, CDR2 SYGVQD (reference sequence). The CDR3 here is CASSESMTGDPDGYTF. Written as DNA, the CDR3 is TGCGCCAGCAGTGAGTCTATGACGGGGGACCCGGACGGCTACACCTTC.

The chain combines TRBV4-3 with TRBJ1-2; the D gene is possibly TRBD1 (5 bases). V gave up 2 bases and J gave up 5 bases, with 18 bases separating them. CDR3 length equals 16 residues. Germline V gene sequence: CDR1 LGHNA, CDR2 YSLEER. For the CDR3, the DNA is TGCGCCAGCAGCCAAAGTGGGGCCCTTACTGGTTATGGCTACACCTTC. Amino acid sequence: CASSQSGALTGYGYTF.

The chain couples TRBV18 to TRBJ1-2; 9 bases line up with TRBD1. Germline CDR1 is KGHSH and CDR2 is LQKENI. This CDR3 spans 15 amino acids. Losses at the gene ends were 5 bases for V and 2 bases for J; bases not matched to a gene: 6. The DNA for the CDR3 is TGTGCCAGCTCATCCTCCGGGACAGGGAACTATGGCTACACCTTC. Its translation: CASSSSGTGNYGYTF. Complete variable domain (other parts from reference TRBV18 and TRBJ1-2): NAGVMQNPRHLVRRRGQEARLRCSPMKGHSHVYWYRQLPEEGLKFMVYLQKENIIDESGMPKERFSAEFPKEGPSILRIQQVVRGDSAAYFCASSSSGTGNYGYTFGSGTRLTVV.

CDR3 nucleotides: TGTGCCAGCAGCAGGGGCAGCCACTATGGCTACACCTTC. It translates to CASSRGSHYGYTF. The V and J genes are TRBV21-1 and TRBJ1-2; no DNA check was done on the table's D call, TRBD1. TRBV21-1 is assigned pseudogene status. The CDR3 length is 13 residues.